These 32 T cell receptor beta chains originate from one sample sequenced in a study of CD8 T cells in Susac syndrome. RNA, at about 0.45 to 1 ug, was reverse transcribed with random hexamers. TCRdb fed the immunoSEQ multiplex PCR reads into MiXCR, producing one record per CDR3 protein. The sample lists 150,000 to 200,000 distinct CDR3 sequences; around 95% were seen once. The material sequenced was CD4+ T cells from PBMCs. These receptors were taken from a human donor in good health.

This chain links TRBV28 with TRBJ2-5, with D possibly TRBD1 on 7 matching bases. Looked up from germline, CDR1 is MDHEN and CDR2 is SYDVKM. This CDR3 has 13 residues. V lost 6 bases, J lost 2 bases, and 10 bases lay in between. Here the CDR3 reads CASRRGQQETQYF. The DNA for the CDR3 is TGTGCCAGCAGGCGGGGACAGCAAGAGACCCAGTACTTC.

The rearrangement joins TRBV12-5 to TRBJ2-1; perhaps D is TRBD1 or TRBD2 (5 bases each). Germline V gene data show CDR1 as LGHNT and CDR2 as FRNRAP. Trimming left V 4 bases short and J 10 bases short, with 8 bases between. CDR3 length: 11 amino acids. DNA for the CDR3: TGTGCTAGTGGTTCAGGGAGCGAGCAGTTCTTC. Translating gives CASGSGSEQFF.

The J gene is TRBJ2-7, the V gene TRBV9; the D gene is possibly TRBD1 (5 bases). Germline V CDR1 and CDR2: SGDLS, YYNGEE. V lost 0 bases and J lost 2, with 12 bases in between. This CDR3 spans 15 amino acids. The CDR3 nucleotides are TGTGCCAGCAGCGTAGGGCAGGGCGGCACCTACGAGCAGTACTTC. This sequence encodes CASSVGQGGTYEQYF. Complete variable domain (other parts from reference TRBV9 and TRBJ2-7): DSGVTQTPKHLITATGQRVTLRCSPRSGDLSVYWYQQSLDQGLQFLIQYYNGEERAKGNILERFSAQQFPDLHSELNLSSLELGDSALYFCASSVGQGGTYEQYFGPGTRLTVT.

The CDR3 nucleotides read TGTGCCTGGAGTGTTGCCGGAAATTCACCCCTCCACTTT. Amino acid sequence: CAWSVAGNSPLHF. The chain links TRBV30 to TRBJ1-6, with no clear D. Germline CDR1 is GTSNPN and CDR2 is SVGIG (reference sequence). The CDR3 runs to 13 residues. V was trimmed by 0 bases and J by 7 bases, leaving 7 bases between them.

The rearrangement links TRBV7-2 to TRBJ2-3; a possible D gene is TRBD1 (5 bases). The V end was cut by 6 bases, the J end by 2 bases, with 12 bases between. The CDR3 loop spans 14 amino acids. Germline V gene data show CDR1 as SGHTA and CDR2 as FQGNSA. The chain's CDR3 is CASRKGIATDTQYF. In DNA, the CDR3 is TGTGCCAGCAGAAAGGGGATAGCCACAGATACGCAGTATTTT.

The V and J genes are TRBV29-1 and TRBJ2-5; D may be TRBD1 or TRBD2 (5 bases each). Germline loops: CDR1 SQVTM, CDR2 ANQGSEA. V dropped 2 bases and J dropped 5 bases, with 9 bases sitting between them. The CDR3 has 12 amino acids. The CDR3 sequence is CSVERGAETQYF. For the CDR3, the DNA is TGCAGCGTTGAACGAGGGGCGGAGACCCAGTACTTC. Looking up the rest from reference TRBV29-1 and TRBJ2-5 gives the full variable domain: SAVISQKPSRDICQRGTSLTIQCQVDSQVTMMFWYRQQPGQSLTLIATANQGSEATYESGFVIDKFPISRPNLTFSTLTVSNMSPEDSSIYLCSVERGAETQYFGPGTRLLVL.

The genes are TRBV27 and TRBJ2-1, with D possibly TRBD2 on 6 matching bases. The V gene's germline CDR1 is MNHEY and CDR2 SMNVEV (reference sequence). The CDR3 length is 15 residues. Trimming took 9 bases from V and 0 from J, leaving 15 bases between them. DNA of the CDR3: TGTGCCAGTCGCGTTCGGGGGATCTCCTACAATGAGCAGTTCTTC. The encoded protein is CASRVRGISYNEQFF.

This chain links TRBV20-1 with TRBJ1-2, with D possibly matching TRBD1 (5 bases). V gave up 3 bases and J gave up 4 bases, with 9 bases separating them. The CDR3 extends over 12 amino acids. Germline V lookup: CDR1 DFQATT, CDR2 SNEGSKA (reference sequence). CDR3 nucleotide sequence: TGCAGTGCTAGTAGTCAGGGCTATGGCTACACCTTC. Its protein is CSASSQGYGYTF.

V gene TRBV24-1 combines with J gene TRBJ1-1; possibly TRBD1 for D (6 bases). Germline values: CDR1 KGHDR, CDR2 SFDVKD. The CDR3 runs to 12 residues. V dropped 3 bases and J dropped 7 bases, with 8 bases sitting between them. CDR3 DNA sequence: TGTGCCACCAGTGATGTAGGGGGTGAAGCTTTCTTT. Protein: CATSDVGGEAFF.

The genes are TRBV20-1 and TRBJ1-3; possible D gene TRBD1, 6 bases. The germline CDR1 and CDR2 sequences are DFQATT and SNEGSKA (reference sequence). V was pared by 3 bases and J by 4 bases, with 16 bases between. CDR3 length: 15 amino acids. CDR3 in DNA: TGCAGTGCTAGGGCCCCGTTGGGGGCAGGAAACACCATATATTTT. It translates to CSARAPLGAGNTIYF.

This chain links TRBV28 with TRBJ1-5, with no clear D. CDR1 and CDR2 from the germline V gene are MDHEN and SYDVKM. V was pared by 6 bases and J by 1 base, with 13 bases between. The CDR3 is made up of 15 amino acids. CDR3 nucleotides: TGTGCCAGCAGACCCCAGACATCAAGCAATCAGCCCCAGCATTTT. Amino acids: CASRPQTSSNQPQHF.

The chain is built from TRBV7-9 and TRBJ1-2; TRBD1 might be the D (5 bases). Germline V gene sequence: CDR1 SEHNR, CDR2 FQNEAQ (reference sequence). The V and J ends lost 5 bases and 7 bases respectively, with 11 bases between them. CDR3 size: 12 residues. As DNA, the CDR3 is TGTGCCAGCAGCCCGCCCCAGGGTGGCTACACCTTC. It yields the protein CASSPPQGGYTF. The full variable domain, completed using reference TRBV7-9 and TRBJ1-2, is DTGVSQNPRHKITKRGQNVTFRCDPISEHNRLYWYRQTLGQGPEFLTYFQNEAQLEKSRLLSDRFSAERPKGSFSTLEIQRTEQGDSAMYLCASSPPQGGYTFGSGTRLTVV.

The chain is built from TRBV6-5 and TRBJ2-7; 7 bases are shared with TRBD1. The CDR3 loop spans 13 amino acids. Per the germline V gene, CDR1 is MNHEY and CDR2 is SVGAGI. V gave up 7 bases and J gave up 5 bases; unmatched junction bases: 8. This chain's CDR3 is CASNLQGVNEQYF. The CDR3 region has the DNA TGTGCCAGCAACCTGCAGGGGGTCAACGAGCAGTACTTC.

The gene calls are TRBV9 and TRBJ2-3, with TRBD2 identical over 7 bases. The CDR3 runs to 16 residues. The germline gives CDR1 SGDLS, CDR2 YYNGEE. The V gene end was trimmed by 4 bases and the J gene end by 0 bases; junction bases not matched to a gene: 8. CDR3 in DNA: TGTGCCAGCAGCATCCGGGGGGACTCCAGCACAGATACGCAGTATTTT. It translates to CASSIRGDSSTDTQYF.

The chain employs TRBV5-1 and TRBJ2-2; no clear D gene. CDR1 is SGHRS and CDR2 is YFSETQ in the germline V gene. The CDR3 has 15 amino acids. Trimming left V 2 bases short and J 2 bases short, with 10 bases between. CDR3 residues: CASSFGNGNTGELFF. CDR3 DNA: TGCGCCAGCAGCTTCGGTAATGGAAACACCGGGGAGCTGTTTTTT.

This chain links TRBV12-3 or TRBV12-4 with TRBJ1-1; 9 bases are shared with TRBD1. The CDR3 is 15 residues long. The V and J ends lost 7 bases and 7 bases, in that order; junction bases with no gene match: 13. CDR3 nucleotides: TGTGCCAGCACCGATGGGGGGACAGGGATTATTGAAGCTTTCTTT. Protein: CASTDGGTGIIEAFF.

This chain joins TRBV29-1 and TRBJ1-5; the D is unclear. Trimming removed 6 bases from V and 3 bases from J, with 18 bases in between. There are 15 residues in the CDR3. The germline V gene encodes CDR1 SQVTM and CDR2 ANQGSEA. The CDR3 DNA reads TGCAGCGTCCTTGTGGACGGAGGCTACAATCAGCCCCAGCATTTT. This codes for CSVLVDGGYNQPQHF.

The J gene is TRBJ1-1, the V gene TRBV4-2; D remains ambiguous. V shed 0 bases and J shed 3 bases, with 5 bases lying between them. The V gene's germline CDR1 is LGHNA and CDR2 YNFKEQ. This CDR3 spans 13 amino acids. DNA for the CDR3: TGTGCCAGCAGCCAAGAGACACACACTGAAGCTTTCTTT. Translation gives CASSQETHTEAFF.

The rearrangement links TRBV13 to TRBJ1-1, with D perhaps TRBD1 (5 bases). The CDR3 runs to 15 residues. Trimming shortened V by 0 bases and J by 3 bases, and 11 bases separated the two germline ends. Germline loops: CDR1 PRHDT, CDR2 FYEKMQ (reference sequence). CDR3 bases: TGTGCCAGCAGCTTAGGGGGACGGGGATACACTGAAGCTTTCTTT. Protein sequence: CASSLGGRGYTEAFF.

The chain is built from TRBV29-1 and TRBJ2-5; D not certain. The CDR3 loop spans 13 amino acids. CDR1 is SQVTM and CDR2 is ANQGSEA in the germline V gene. V lost 6 bases and J 5 bases, leaving 16 bases between the germline ends. The DNA of the CDR3 is TGCAGCGTAATTACCGGACCCTCGGAGACCCAGTACTTC. Its protein product is CSVITGPSETQYF. The entire variable domain, with the rest obtained from reference TRBV29-1 and TRBJ2-5, is as follows: SAVISQKPSRDICQRGTSLTIQCQVDSQVTMMFWYRQQPGQSLTLIATANQGSEATYESGFVIDKFPISRPNLTFSTLTVSNMSPEDSSIYLCSVITGPSETQYFGPGTRLLVL.

The V call is TRBV27, the J call TRBJ2-5, with a tentative D call TRBD1 (6 bases). Per the germline V gene, CDR1 is MNHEY and CDR2 is SMNVEV (reference sequence). Deletions cut 5 bases from V and 4 bases from J, with 17 bases between. The CDR3 has 15 residues. As DNA, the CDR3 is TGTGCCAGCAGTGTGAACAGGGTTGGGGGAGAGACCCAGTACTTC. Translated, it gives CASSVNRVGGETQYF.

V and J are TRBV28 and TRBJ1-2; 7 bases are a match to TRBD1. The J segment lost 7 bases and the V segment lost 5 bases, leaving 4 bases of the junction unmatched. CDR1 is MDHEN, CDR2 SYDVKM, per germline. There are 12 residues in the CDR3. The CDR3 is CASSETGPGYTF. CDR3 DNA: TGTGCCAGCAGTGAGACAGGGCCTGGCTACACCTTC.

This clonotype was counted a few times. This chain links TRBV12-3 or TRBV12-4 with TRBJ2-7, with 7 bases fitting TRBD2. The junction had 4 bases not matched to a gene; V was cut back by 2 bases and J by 0 bases. The CDR3 sequence is 15 residues long. The CDR3 bases are TGTGCCAGCAGTTTAACTAGCGTCAGCTCCTACGAGCAGTACTTC. Translated, it gives CASSLTSVSSYEQYF.

This chain joins TRBV27 and TRBJ2-7, with 9 positions matching TRBD2. Looked up from germline, CDR1 is MNHEY and CDR2 is SMNVEV (reference sequence). The CDR3 runs to 15 residues. The ends lost 2 bases at V and 7 bases at J; junction bases unmatched: 9. The CDR3 DNA reads as TGTGCCAGCAGTTTAGCCGCTAGCGGGGCGAAGGAGCAGTACTTC. As protein: CASSLAASGAKEQYF.

V and J are TRBV12-3 or TRBV12-4 and TRBJ2-1; 8 positions match TRBD1. The CDR3 is made up of 14 amino acids. The ends lost 7 bases at V and 7 bases at J; junction bases unmatched: 9. For the CDR3, the DNA is TGTGCCAGCACCCGGGACAGGCTGTGGAATGAGCAGTTCTTC. Encoded protein: CASTRDRLWNEQFF.

This chain joins TRBV12-3 or TRBV12-4 and TRBJ1-5; D is possibly TRBD1 (6 bases). The CDR3 is made up of 13 amino acids. V was clipped by 7 bases and J by 5 bases, with 12 bases between them. CDR3 amino acids: CASTEGQYQPQHF. CDR3 DNA sequence: TGTGCCAGCACCGAAGGACAGTATCAGCCCCAGCATTTT.

The V gene is TRBV27, the J gene TRBJ2-3; D gene uncertain. Deletions cut 4 bases from V and 0 bases from J, with 11 bases between. This CDR3 region has 15 residues. Germline-derived CDR1 and CDR2 are MNHEY and SMNVEV (reference sequence). CDR3 sequence reads: CASSSPQASTDTQYF. In DNA, the CDR3 is TGTGCCAGCAGTTCCCCCCAGGCCAGCACAGATACGCAGTATTTT.

The V gene is TRBV18, the J gene TRBJ1-2; D not resolved. Trimming stripped 2 bases from V and 2 bases from J, with 6 bases between. This CDR3 contains 13 residues. The germline gives CDR1 KGHSH, CDR2 LQKENI. The CDR3 is CASSPSENYGYTF. CDR3 nucleotides: TGTGCCAGCTCACCATCAGAGAACTATGGCTACACCTTC.

The genes are TRBV2 and TRBJ2-7; D is tentatively TRBD1 or TRBD2 (5 bases each). V was trimmed by 8 bases and J by 4 bases, leaving 18 bases between them. The CDR3 contains 14 residues. Germline CDR1 reads SNHLY; CDR2 reads FYNNEI. This CDR3 reads CASGYPGRAYEQYF. The CDR3 coding sequence is TGTGCCAGCGGGTATCCGGGACGGGCGTACGAGCAGTACTTC. The full variable domain, in which reference TRBV2 and TRBJ2-7 provide the parts outside the CDR3, is EPEVTQTPSHQVTQMGQEVILRCVPISNHLYFYWYRQILGQKVEFLVSFYNNEISEKSEIFDDQFSVERPDGSNFTLKIRSTKLEDSAMYFCASGYPGRAYEQYFGPGTRLTVT.

This chain connects TRBV9 to TRBJ2-3; 7 nucleotides line up with TRBD2. Unmatched junction bases numbered 5, after V lost 4 bases and J lost 0 bases. CDR3 length: 15 residues. Per germline, CDR1 SGDLS and CDR2 YYNGEE. The CDR3 DNA sequence: TGTGCCAGCAGCAGAAGCGGGGCCAGCACAGATACGCAGTATTTT. It is translated as CASSRSGASTDTQYF.

This chain connects TRBV6-5 to TRBJ2-3; possible D gene TRBD1, 5 bases. The germline gives CDR1 MNHEY, CDR2 SVGAGI. V was clipped by 6 bases and J by 6 bases, with 13 bases between them. This CDR3 region has 13 residues. The CDR3 nucleotides are TGTGCCAGCAGCCCTGCGTACAGGGATACGCAGTATTTT. This encodes CASSPAYRDTQYF.

The rearrangement links TRBV20-1 to TRBJ2-5; no reliable D call. V shed 6 bases and J shed 5 bases, with 13 bases lying between them. CDR1 is DFQATT and CDR2 is SNEGSKA in the germline V gene (reference sequence). CDR3 length equals 12 residues. The CDR3 loop is CSAIKGIETQYF. The DNA for the CDR3 is TGCAGTGCCATTAAAGGGATCGAGACCCAGTACTTC.